This T cell receptor (beta chain) emerged from a study of blood T cell repertoires in COVID-19. Study information: The samples span acute and convalescent COVID-19 from the United States, Italy and Spain.

V was trimmed by 2 bases and J by 5 bases, leaving 10 bases between them. Looked up from germline, CDR1 is LNHDA and CDR2 is SQIVND (reference sequence). This CDR3 region has 15 residues. Profiling relied on immunoSEQ multiplex PCR, and the TCRdb table lists in-frame clones only, not all of them. This sample yields 110,000 or so clones, of which roughly 80% are seen a single time; 15% to 20% belongs to the top ten. Sequenced material: peripheral blood. This clonotype originated in an older woman with acute or convalescent COVID-19. The chain carries TRBV19 and TRBJ1-6; the D gene is possibly TRBD1 (6 bases). CDR3 nucleotides: TGTGCCAGTAGTATAAGGGCAGGGGATAATTCACCCCTCCACTTT. It yields the protein CASSIRAGDNSPLHF.